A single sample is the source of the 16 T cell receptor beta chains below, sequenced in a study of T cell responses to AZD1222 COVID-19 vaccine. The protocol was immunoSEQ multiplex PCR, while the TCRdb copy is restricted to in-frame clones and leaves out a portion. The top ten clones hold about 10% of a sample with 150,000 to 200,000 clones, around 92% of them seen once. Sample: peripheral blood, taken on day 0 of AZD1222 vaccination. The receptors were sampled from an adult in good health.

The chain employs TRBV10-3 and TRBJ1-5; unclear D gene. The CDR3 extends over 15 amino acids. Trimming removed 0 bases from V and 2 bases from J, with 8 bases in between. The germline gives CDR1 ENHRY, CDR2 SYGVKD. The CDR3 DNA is TGTGCCATCAGTGAGTCTCCCGGGGGCAATCAGCCCCAGCATTTT. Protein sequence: CAISESPGGNQPQHF.

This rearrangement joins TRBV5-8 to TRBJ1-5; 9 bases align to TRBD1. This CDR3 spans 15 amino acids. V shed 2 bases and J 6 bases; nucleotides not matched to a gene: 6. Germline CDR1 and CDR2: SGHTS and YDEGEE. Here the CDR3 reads CASSFGQGQGQPQHF. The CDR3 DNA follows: TGTGCCAGCAGCTTTGGACAGGGGCAGGGTCAGCCCCAGCATTTT.

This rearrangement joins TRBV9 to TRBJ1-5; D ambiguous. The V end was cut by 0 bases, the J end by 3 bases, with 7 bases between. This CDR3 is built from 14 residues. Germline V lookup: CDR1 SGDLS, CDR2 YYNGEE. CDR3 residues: CASSVGQFNQPQHF. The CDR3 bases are TGTGCCAGCAGCGTAGGGCAGTTCAATCAGCCCCAGCATTTT.

Written as DNA, the CDR3 is TGTGCCAGCAGTTCGCCGGGACAGGGAAATCAGCCCCAGCATTTT. Amino acids: CASSSPGQGNQPQHF. V usage is TRBV28 and J usage is TRBJ1-5; 9 bases fit TRBD1. This CDR3 is 15 amino acids long. CDR1 is MDHEN and CDR2 is SYDVKM in the germline V gene. The junction had 5 bases not matched to a gene; V was cut back by 4 bases and J by 4 bases.

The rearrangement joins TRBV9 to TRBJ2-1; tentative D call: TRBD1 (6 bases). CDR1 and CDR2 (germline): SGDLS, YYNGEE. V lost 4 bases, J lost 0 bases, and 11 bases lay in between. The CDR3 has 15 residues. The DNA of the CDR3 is TGTGCCAGCAGCCTTCTACAGGGCTCCTACAATGAGCAGTTCTTC. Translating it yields CASSLLQGSYNEQFF.

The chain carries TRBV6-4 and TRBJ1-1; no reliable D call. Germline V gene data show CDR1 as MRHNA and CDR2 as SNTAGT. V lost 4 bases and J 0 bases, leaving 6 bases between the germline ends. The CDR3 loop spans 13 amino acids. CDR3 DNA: TGTGCCAGCAGTGTGGGATTGAACACTGAAGCTTTCTTT. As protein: CASSVGLNTEAFF.

CDR3 protein: CASSPPANYGYTF. The CDR3 bases are TGTGCCAGCAGTCCCCCAGCTAACTATGGCTACACCTTC. The V gene is TRBV28, the J gene TRBJ1-2; D ambiguous. CDR3 size: 13 residues. Germline CDR1 is MDHEN and CDR2 is SYDVKM. Trimming removed 5 bases from V and 0 bases from J, with 7 bases in between.

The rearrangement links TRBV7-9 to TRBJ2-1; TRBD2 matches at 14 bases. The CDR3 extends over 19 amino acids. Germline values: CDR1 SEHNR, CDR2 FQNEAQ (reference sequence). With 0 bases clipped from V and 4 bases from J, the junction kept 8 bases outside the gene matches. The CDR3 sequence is CASSLAKGTSGRQYNEQFF. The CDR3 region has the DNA TGTGCCAGCAGCTTAGCGAAAGGGACTAGCGGGAGACAATACAATGAGCAGTTCTTC. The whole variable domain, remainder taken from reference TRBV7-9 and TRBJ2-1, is DTGVSQNPRHKITKRGQNVTFRCDPISEHNRLYWYRQTLGQGPEFLTYFQNEAQLEKSRLLSDRFSAERPKGSFSTLEIQRTEQGDSAMYLCASSLAKGTSGRQYNEQFFGPGTRLTVL.

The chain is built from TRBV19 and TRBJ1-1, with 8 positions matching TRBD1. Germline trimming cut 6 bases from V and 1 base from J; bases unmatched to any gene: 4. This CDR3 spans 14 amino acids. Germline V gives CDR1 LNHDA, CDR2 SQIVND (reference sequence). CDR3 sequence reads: CASRITGGNTEAFF. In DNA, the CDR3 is TGTGCCAGTAGGATTACAGGGGGGAACACTGAAGCTTTCTTT.

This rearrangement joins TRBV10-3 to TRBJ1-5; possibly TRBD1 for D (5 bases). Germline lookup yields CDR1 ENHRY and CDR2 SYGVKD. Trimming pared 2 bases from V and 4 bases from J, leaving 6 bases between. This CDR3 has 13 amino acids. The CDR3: CAISERGNQPQHF. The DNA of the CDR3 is TGTGCCATCAGTGAGAGGGGAAATCAGCCCCAGCATTTT.

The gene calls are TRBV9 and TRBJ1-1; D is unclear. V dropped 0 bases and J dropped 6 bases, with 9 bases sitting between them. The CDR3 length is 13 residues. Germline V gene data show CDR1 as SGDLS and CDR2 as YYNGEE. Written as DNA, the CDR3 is TGTGCCAGCAGCGTAGCCCCGAGTTCTGAAGCTTTCTTT. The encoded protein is CASSVAPSSEAFF.

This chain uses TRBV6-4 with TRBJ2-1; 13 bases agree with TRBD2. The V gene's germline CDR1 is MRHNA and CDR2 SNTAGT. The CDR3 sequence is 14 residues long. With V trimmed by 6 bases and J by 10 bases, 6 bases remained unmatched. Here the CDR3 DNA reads TGTGCCAGCAGCGGACTAGCGGGAGATTCCGAGCAGTTCTTC. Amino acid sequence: CASSGLAGDSEQFF.

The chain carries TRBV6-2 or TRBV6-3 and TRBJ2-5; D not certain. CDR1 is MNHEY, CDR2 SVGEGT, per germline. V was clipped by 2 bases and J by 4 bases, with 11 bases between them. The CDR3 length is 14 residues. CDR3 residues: CASSYATYPETQYF. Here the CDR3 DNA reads TGTGCCAGCAGTTACGCGACCTACCCAGAGACCCAGTACTTC.

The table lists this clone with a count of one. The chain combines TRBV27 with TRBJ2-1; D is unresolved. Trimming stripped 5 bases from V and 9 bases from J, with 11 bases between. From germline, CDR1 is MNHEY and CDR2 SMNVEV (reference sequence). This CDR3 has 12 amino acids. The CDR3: CASSLGRSEQFF. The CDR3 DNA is TGTGCCAGCAGTCTAGGGCGCAGTGAGCAGTTCTTC.

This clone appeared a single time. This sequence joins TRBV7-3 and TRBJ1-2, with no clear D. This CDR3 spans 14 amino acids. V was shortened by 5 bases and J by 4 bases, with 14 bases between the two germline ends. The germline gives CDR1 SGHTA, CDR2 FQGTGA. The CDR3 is CASSPTGVVYGYTF. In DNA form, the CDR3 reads TGTGCCAGCAGCCCCACCGGGGTAGTCTATGGCTACACCTTC.

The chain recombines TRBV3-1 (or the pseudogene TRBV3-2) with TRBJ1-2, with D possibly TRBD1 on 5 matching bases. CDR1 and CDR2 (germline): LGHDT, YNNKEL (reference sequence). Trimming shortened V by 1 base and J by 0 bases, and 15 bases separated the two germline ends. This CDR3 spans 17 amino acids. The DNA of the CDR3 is TGTGCCAGCAGCCAAGGTCCAGGGCAGCTAGCTAACTATGGCTACACCTTC. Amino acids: CASSQGPGQLANYGYTF.